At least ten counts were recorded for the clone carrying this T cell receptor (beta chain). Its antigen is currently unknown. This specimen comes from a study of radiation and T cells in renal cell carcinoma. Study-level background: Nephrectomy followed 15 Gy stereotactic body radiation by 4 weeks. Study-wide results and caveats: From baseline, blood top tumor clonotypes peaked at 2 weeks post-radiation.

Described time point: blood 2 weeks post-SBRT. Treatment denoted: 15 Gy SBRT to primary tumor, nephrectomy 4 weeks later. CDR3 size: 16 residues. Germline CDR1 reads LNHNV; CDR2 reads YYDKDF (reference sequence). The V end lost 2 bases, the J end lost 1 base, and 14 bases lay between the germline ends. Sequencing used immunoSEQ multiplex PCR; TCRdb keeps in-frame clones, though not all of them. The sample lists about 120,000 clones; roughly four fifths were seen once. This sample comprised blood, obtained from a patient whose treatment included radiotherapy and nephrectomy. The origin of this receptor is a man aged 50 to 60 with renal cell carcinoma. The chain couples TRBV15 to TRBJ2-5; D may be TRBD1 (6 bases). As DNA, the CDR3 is TGTGCCACCAGCAGACCCCCCGGGACACGCCAAGAGACCCAGTACTTC. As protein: CATSRPPGTRQETQYF.